This entry concerns a single TCR beta chain. These data are taken from a study of OX40 agonist ivuxolimab in advanced cancers. Excluded were patients having autoimmune disease history or systemic immunosuppression. Using immunoSEQ multiplex PCR, the repertoire was profiled, and TCRdb retains in-frame clones only, with some absent. This sample carries more than 25,000 clones, approximately 80% of them seen once, and the ten largest clones take approximately 30%. From germline, CDR1 is MNHEY and CDR2 SMNVEV (reference sequence). This CDR3 has 17 residues. The trim removed 5 bases at V and 6 bases at J, leaving 15 bases unmatched.

This TCR derives from an adult with an advanced solid tumor such as melanoma, head and neck, liver or kidney cancer. The genes are TRBV27 and TRBJ2-4, with 8 positions matching TRBD1. Here the sequenced sample was CD4+ or CD8+ T cells sorted from blood, taken in a trial of the OX40 agonist ivuxolimab. Here the CDR3 reads CASSMEQGAEAPNIQYF. The CDR3 nucleotides read TGTGCCAGCAGTATGGAGCAGGGGGCGGAAGCGCCAAACATTCAGTACTTC.